This paragraph covers one T cell receptor beta chain sequence. The CDR3 is 14 amino acids. Germline V gives CDR1 SEHNR, CDR2 FQNEAQ (reference sequence). V lost 8 bases and J lost 2, with 12 bases in between. This specimen comes from a study of T cell changes during pregnancy in multiple sclerosis. The assay was immunoSEQ multiplex PCR, and TCRdb's table has in-frame clones only and misses some. Of tens of thousands of clones in the sample, 85% to 90% are singletons; the top ten hold over 0.5%. This sample comprised CD4+ T cells from peripheral blood mononuclear cells, obtained in the first trimester of pregnancy. V usage is TRBV7-9 and J usage is TRBJ1-4, with D possibly being TRBD1 (6 bases). This TCR came from a female donor with multiple sclerosis, enrolled in a pregnancy study. This chain's CDR3 is CASLLGGTNEKLFF. The CDR3 bases are TGTGCCAGCCTTCTAGGGGGTACTAATGAAAAACTGTTTTTT.